One and the same sample provided the 29 T cell receptor beta chains below, sequenced in a study of regulatory T cells in long-lasting Graves disease (dated by TCRdb to the early 2020s). The library was prepared using multiplex PCR. Sequencing took place on an Illumina HiSeq 4000. To build TCR beta libraries, CDR3 regions were amplified by Arm-PCR using iRepertoire HTBI primers. TCRdb took the public reads, trimmed them with fastp at Q25, ran MiXCR for clone calling and kept in-frame beta chains. Duplicate CDR3 protein sequences are folded into a single record with the most common DNA and genes. The table for this sample lists around 250,000 distinct CDR3 sequences; about 20% of them were counted only once. The top ten clones comprise 12% to 15% of the sample. Per the publication, the time point label means: newly diagnosed GD, antithyroid drugs for less than 3 months. RNA was extracted from PBMCs in TRIzol for both TCR sequencing and RNA sequencing.

These data were also filed under a second study, of T cells in Graves' hyperthyroidism and ophthalmopathy.

The material sequenced was peripheral blood mononuclear cells (PBMCs), taken at new diagnosis, from a patient treated with antithyroid drugs. The receptors were gathered from a woman in her thirties with Graves disease. Donor details come from another sample of the same person, matched by shared clones.

This clonotype was seen ten or more times. This chain connects TRBV20-1 to TRBJ2-1; 7 positions agree with TRBD2. Germline values: CDR1 DFQATT, CDR2 SNEGSKA (reference sequence). Trimming took 5 bases from V and 6 from J; bases not matched to a gene: 7. The CDR3 totals 13 residues. Here the CDR3 reads CSAQRGWGNEQFF. The CDR3 nucleotides are TGCAGTGCTCAGCGGGGATGGGGCAATGAGCAGTTCTTC.

Many counts were recorded for this clonotype. The chain joins TRBV7-6 to TRBJ2-5; no firm D call. Germline loops: CDR1 SGHVS, CDR2 FNYEAQ. The CDR3 is made up of 15 amino acids. V was pared by 2 bases and J by 0 bases, with 10 bases between. CDR3 sequence (DNA): TGTGCCAGCAGCTTATACGGCAGGAACCAAGAGACCCAGTACTTC. Amino acid sequence: CASSLYGRNQETQYF.

This clonotype appeared many times. The genes are TRBV7-9 and TRBJ1-1; tentatively, D is TRBD1 (5 bases). This CDR3 has 15 amino acids. V was shortened by 2 bases and J by 1 base, with 11 bases between the two germline ends. CDR1 is SEHNR, CDR2 FQNEAQ, per germline (reference sequence). As DNA, the CDR3 is TGTGCCAGCAGCTTATTAGGGGTAGGGAACACTGAAGCTTTCTTT. Translation: CASSLLGVGNTEAFF.

At least ten counts were recorded for this clonotype. The chain employs TRBV3-1 and TRBJ2-1, with TRBD2 identical over 10 bases. With 3 bases clipped from V and 9 bases from J, the junction kept 8 bases outside the gene matches. Per the germline V gene, CDR1 is LGHDT and CDR2 is YNNKEL (reference sequence). CDR3 length equals 15 residues. CDR3 DNA sequence: TGTGCCAGCAGCCAGGGTAGCGGGGGGCGAGGTGAGCAGTTCTTC. Its protein product is CASSQGSGGRGEQFF.

This clonotype was observed many times. V usage is TRBV11-2 and J usage is TRBJ1-1, with 8 bases aligning to TRBD1. Germline V gene data show CDR1 as SGHAT and CDR2 as FQNNGV. The V gene end was trimmed by 0 bases and the J gene end by 4 bases; junction bases not matched to a gene: 4. The CDR3 consists of 15 residues. CDR3 bases: TGTGCCAGCAGCTTAGAAACAGGGGGGGGCACTGAAGCTTTCTTT. It is translated as CASSLETGGGTEAFF.

Of note for this clonotype: This may stem from a read error, because a much larger clone lies one nucleotide away. The chain has TRBV7-3 and TRBJ1-2; 7 nucleotides match TRBD1. The CDR3 runs to 13 residues. From germline, CDR1 is SGHTA and CDR2 FQGTGA. CDR3 loop: CASSQGTAYGYNF. The CDR3 DNA is TGTGCCAGCAGCCAGGGGACAGCCTATGGCTACAACTTC.

A word on this clonotype: Being one base from a much bigger clone, this may be a read error. The V and J genes are TRBV20-1 and TRBJ1-1; D remains unclear. Per germline, CDR1 DFQATT and CDR2 SNEGSKA (reference sequence). The CDR3 has 11 amino acids. CDR3 in DNA: TGCAGTGACGGAATGAACACTGAAACTTTCTTT. It yields the protein CSDGMNTETFF.

There are many counts of this clonotype. The rearrangement links TRBV27 to TRBJ1-2; D possibly corresponds to TRBD1 (5 bases). The CDR3 loop spans 14 amino acids. Germline values: CDR1 MNHEY, CDR2 SMNVEV (reference sequence). V shed 6 bases and J shed 4 bases, with 15 bases lying between them. This CDR3 is CASSTGRGSYGYTF. The DNA of the CDR3 is TGTGCCAGCAGCACGGGACGGGGAAGCTATGGCTACACCTTC.

This clonotype has at least ten counts. The chain links TRBV6-1 to TRBJ1-2; a weak D match, TRBD1 (5 bases). V was clipped by 10 bases and J by 4 bases, with 10 bases between them. The CDR3 consists of 11 residues. Germline assignment: CDR1 MNHNS and CDR2 SASEGT. CDR3 region: CATRQFYGYTF. Here the CDR3 DNA reads TGTGCCACCCGACAGTTCTATGGCTACACCTTC.

This clonotype was recorded once. A read error may be the cause here, since a much bigger clone is one base away. This chain links TRBV9 with TRBJ1-3, with 9 bases identical to TRBD1. This CDR3 is built from 16 residues. From germline, CDR1 is SGDLS and CDR2 YYNGEE. Losses at the gene ends were 4 bases for V and 7 bases for J; bases not matched to a gene: 12. CDR3: CASSIGPGTGLNTIYF. The CDR3 region has the DNA TGTGCCAGCAGCATCGGACCCGGGACAGGGCTTAACACCATATATTTT.

In this sample, this clonotype turned up a few times. The CDR3 loop is CASSPGGEETQYF. The CDR3 nucleotides read TGTGCCAGCAGTCCGGGGGGGGAAGAGACCCAGTACTTC. The chain employs TRBV6-1 and TRBJ2-1; 8 bases match TRBD2. The DNA end is a closer match to TRBJ2-5, so the J assignment may be wrong. Per germline, CDR1 MNHNS and CDR2 SASEGT. The CDR3 runs 13 residues.

This clonotype showed up many times. CDR3 bases: TGCAGTGCTAGGAACGGAGGCTATGGCTACACCTTC. Protein: CSARNGGYGYTF. V gene TRBV20-1 combines with J gene TRBJ1-2; D unclear. Germline CDR1 and CDR2: DFQATT and SNEGSKA (reference sequence). CDR3 length: 12 amino acids. V was pared by 3 bases and J by 4 bases, with 9 bases between.

This clonotype appeared many times. The genes are TRBV7-2 and TRBJ2-3; D call uncertain. Germline CDR1 SGHTA, CDR2 FQGNSA. V was shortened by 3 bases and J by 3 bases, with 4 bases between the two germline ends. The CDR3 spans 12 residues. This CDR3 is CASSFDTDTQYF. CDR3 nucleotide sequence: TGTGCCAGCAGCTTTGATACAGATACGCAGTATTTT.

This clonotype showed up many times. The chain joins TRBV5-4 to TRBJ2-7; the match to TRBD1 covers 8 bases. The CDR3 extends over 17 amino acids. The junction had 12 bases not matched to a gene; V was cut back by 4 bases and J by 0 bases. The germline V gene encodes CDR1 SGHNT and CDR2 YYREEE (reference sequence). CDR3 protein: CASSRPGTGTGSYEQYF. DNA for the CDR3: TGTGCCAGCAGCCGTCCCGGGACAGGAACGGGCTCCTACGAGCAGTACTTC.

This clonotype has ten or more counts. J is TRBJ1-2 and V is TRBV29-1; D is unclear. CDR1 SQVTM and CDR2 ANQGSEA come from the germline V gene. CDR3 length: 14 residues. Trimming pared 2 bases from V and 3 bases from J, leaving 13 bases between. The CDR3 coding sequence is TGCAGCGTTGAAAGGCCAGTTATAGACTATGGCTACACCTTC. Residues: CSVERPVIDYGYTF.

This clonotype was recorded at least ten times. The chain links TRBV20-1 to TRBJ2-3; D is perhaps TRBD1 (6 bases). The germline V gene has CDR1 DFQATT and CDR2 SNEGSKA (reference sequence). Trimming took 2 bases from V and 5 from J, leaving 14 bases between them. CDR3 length: 14 residues. CDR3 protein: CSARQGQTRDTQYF. The DNA of the CDR3 is TGCAGTGCTAGACAAGGACAGACAAGAGATACGCAGTATTTT.

This clonotype was counted ten times or more. This rearrangement joins TRBV6-1 to TRBJ1-1; possible D gene TRBD1, 6 bases. Per germline, CDR1 MNHNS and CDR2 SASEGT. With 7 bases removed from V and 5 bases from J, the gap between germline ends came to 14 bases. The CDR3 runs 13 residues. CDR3 residues: CASNNRDFTEAFF. DNA for the CDR3: TGTGCCAGCAACAACAGGGATTTTACTGAAGCTTTCTTT.

Of note for this clonotype: Given a much more abundant clone one base away, this may be a read error. The conserved phenylalanine or tryptophan is not found at the CDR3 terminus, so this likely reflects a read error. This chain connects TRBV12-5 to TRBJ2-7; D gene uncertain. The germline V and J ends were trimmed by 2 bases and 0 bases, with 8 bases remaining between them. The CDR3 consists of 14 residues. Germline CDR1 is LGHNT and CDR2 is FRNRAP. DNA of the CDR3: TGTGCTAGTGGTTTGATAGGCCTCTCCTACGAGCAGTACTCC. Its protein is CASGLIGLSYEQYS.

To note about this clonotype: This likely reflects a read error, since a far larger clone is one base away. The gene calls are TRBV6-2 or TRBV6-3 and TRBJ2-7; no clear D gene. Germline V CDR1 and CDR2: MNHEY, SVGEGT. The CDR3 extends over 12 amino acids. CDR3 sequence: CASSETDYEQHF. The CDR3 coding sequence is TGTGCCAGCAGTGAAACAGATTACGAGCAGCACTTC.

This clonotype was found many times. The chain employs TRBV7-8 and TRBJ2-3; D gene unclear. Trimming removed 3 bases from V and 1 base from J, with 11 bases in between. The CDR3 runs 15 residues. Germline CDR1 and CDR2: SGHVS and FQNEAQ. The CDR3 DNA follows: TGTGCCAGCAGCTTGGAAACCTCAGGCACAGATACGCAGTATTTT. As protein: CASSLETSGTDTQYF.

In its sample, this clonotype was seen many times. The chain combines TRBV6-2 or TRBV6-3 with TRBJ1-1; D gene ambiguous. With 1 base removed from V and 4 bases from J, the gap between germline ends came to 7 bases. CDR1 is MNHEY and CDR2 is SVGEGT in the germline V gene. The CDR3 runs 13 residues. Here the CDR3 DNA reads TGTGCCAGCAGTTACTTCGACGGCACTGAAGCTTTCTTT. Translating gives CASSYFDGTEAFF.

This clonotype has a count of ten or more. The chain has TRBV10-2 and TRBJ1-2, with D maybe TRBD1 (5 bases). This CDR3 spans 11 amino acids. With 4 bases removed from V and 9 bases from J, the gap between germline ends came to 9 bases. Germline loops: CDR1 WSHSY, CDR2 SAAADI. CDR3 sequence (DNA): TGCGCCAGCAGTGGGGACTGGAGCTACACCTTC. Encoded protein: CASSGDWSYTF.

This clonotype was counted ten times or more. The junction departs from the called germline gene at one end, perhaps through a read error. The J gene is TRBJ1-1, the V gene TRBV7-9; no reliable D call. The V gene's germline CDR1 is SEHNR and CDR2 FQNEAQ (reference sequence). This CDR3 comprises 14 residues. For the CDR3, the DNA is TGTGCCAGCAGCTTCGGGAGTAAGGGCACTGAAGTTTTCTTT. It codes for CASSFGSKGTEVFF.

The chain combines TRBV20-1 with TRBJ2-5; TRBD2 matches at 10 bases. CDR3 size: 16 residues. The germline gives CDR1 DFQATT, CDR2 SNEGSKA (reference sequence). V dropped 0 bases and J dropped 2; count of bases not matched to a gene: 6. CDR3 residues: CSARDLAGGWQETQYF. CDR3 DNA sequence: TGCAGTGCTAGAGATTTAGCGGGGGGTTGGCAAGAGACCCAGTACTTC.

The chain uses TRBV6-2 or TRBV6-3 and TRBJ2-1, with D possibly TRBD2 on 5 matching bases. V lost 4 bases to trimming and J lost 13 bases, with 11 bases between them. Germline values: CDR1 MNHEY, CDR2 SVGEGT. CDR3 length: 11 amino acids. CDR3 bases: TGTGCCAGCAGTTCAGTGGAGGTACAGTTCTTC. Its translation: CASSSVEVQFF.

In its sample, this clonotype was seen many times. The gene calls are TRBV12-5 and TRBJ2-3, with D maybe TRBD1 (6 bases). V lost 10 bases and J 1 base, leaving 15 bases between the germline ends. Germline loops: CDR1 LGHNT, CDR2 FRNRAP. This CDR3 spans 14 amino acids. This CDR3 is CATQGFSGTDTQYF. The CDR3 DNA follows: TGTGCTACTCAGGGGTTTTCGGGCACAGATACGCAGTATTTT. Complete variable domain (other parts from reference TRBV12-5 and TRBJ2-3): DARVTQTPRHKVTEMGQEVTMRCQPILGHNTVFWYRQTMMQGLELLAYFRNRAPLDDSGMPKDRFSAEMPDATLATLKIQPSEPRDSAVYFCATQGFSGTDTQYFGPGTRLTVL.

The J gene is TRBJ1-2, the V gene TRBV27; TRBD1 matches 8 bases. The junction had 4 bases not matched to a gene; V was cut back by 6 bases and J by 1 base. CDR3 size: 14 residues. Germline V gene sequence: CDR1 MNHEY, CDR2 SMNVEV (reference sequence). Here the CDR3 reads CASRRTGSNYGYTF. The CDR3 DNA sequence: TGTGCCAGCAGGAGGACAGGGAGTAACTATGGCTACACCTTC.

The chain couples TRBV5-5 to TRBJ1-1, with a tentative D call TRBD1 (5 bases). CDR1 SGHKS and CDR2 YYEKEE come from the germline V gene (reference sequence). CDR3 length: 15 amino acids. V gave up 0 bases and J gave up 1 base, with 10 bases separating them. The CDR3, as DNA: TGTGCCAGCAGCTTGGGGGGCGCACGGAACACTGAAGCTTTCTTT. This encodes CASSLGGARNTEAFF.

The sample holds many counts of this clonotype. This chain connects TRBV4-2 to TRBJ1-2; 10 bases match TRBD1. CDR1 LGHNA and CDR2 YNFKEQ come from the germline V gene. This CDR3 comprises 14 residues. With 6 bases clipped from V and 6 bases from J, the junction kept 7 bases outside the gene matches. CDR3 loop: CASRTGTGVHGYTF. The CDR3 nucleotides read TGTGCCAGCAGAACCGGGACAGGGGTACATGGCTACACCTTC.